A single sample gave rise to the 16 T cell receptor beta chains below, sequenced in a study of OX40 agonist ivuxolimab in advanced cancers. This table comes from immunoSEQ multiplex PCR, and its TCRdb copy is limited to in-frame clones, with some not included. The sample has 60,000 to 70,000 clones, around 90% seen once; the top ten hold roughly 13%. Sequenced material: CD4+ or CD8+ T cells sorted from blood, taken in a trial of the OX40 agonist ivuxolimab. The receptors were gathered from an adult with an advanced solid tumor such as melanoma, head and neck, liver or kidney cancer.

J is TRBJ1-1 and V is TRBV9; D unresolved. CDR1 SGDLS and CDR2 YYNGEE come from the germline V gene. The ends were cut back, 1 base at V and 1 base at J, with 5 bases in the middle. The CDR3 has 13 amino acids. The CDR3 DNA sequence: TGTGCCAGCAGCGTAAAGGGGAACACTGAAGCTTTCTTT. It is translated as CASSVKGNTEAFF. Drawing the rest from reference TRBV9 and TRBJ1-1, the complete variable domain is DSGVTQTPKHLITATGQRVTLRCSPRSGDLSVYWYQQSLDQGLQFLIQYYNGEERAKGNILERFSAQQFPDLHSELNLSSLELGDSALYFCASSVKGNTEAFFGQGTRLTVV.

This chain joins TRBV14 and TRBJ2-3; D gene unclear. Per the germline V gene, CDR1 is SGHDN and CDR2 is FVKESK. V was trimmed by 6 bases and J by 0 bases, leaving 4 bases between them. This CDR3 contains 12 residues. DNA of the CDR3: TGTGCCAGCAGTCCAAGCACAGATACGCAGTATTTT. Encoded protein: CASSPSTDTQYF.

This clone was recorded a few times. The chain combines TRBV4-3 with TRBJ2-1; D unresolved. V was trimmed by 0 bases and J by 0 bases, leaving 12 bases between them. The germline CDR1 and CDR2 sequences are LGHNA and YSLEER. This CDR3 comprises 17 residues. Written as DNA, the CDR3 is TGCGCCAGCAGCCAAGATACTACGGTGAGCTCCTACAATGAGCAGTTCTTC. Its translation: CASSQDTTVSSYNEQFF.

The rearrangement uses TRBV10-1 and TRBJ2-7, with D unclear. This CDR3 has 14 amino acids. Germline V gene data show CDR1 as WNHNN and CDR2 as SYGVQD (reference sequence). V was clipped by 4 bases and J by 1 base, with 11 bases between them. CDR3 in amino acids: CASSVSRSSYEQYF. CDR3 in DNA: TGCGCCAGCAGTGTGTCCAGGAGTTCCTACGAGCAGTACTTC.

This CDR3 reads CASSVAAAGDTQYF. The CDR3, as DNA: TGTGCCAGCAGCGTAGCAGCGGCCGGAGATACGCAGTATTTT. This rearrangement joins TRBV9 to TRBJ2-3, with a possible D match to TRBD2 (5 bases). Germline V lookup: CDR1 SGDLS, CDR2 YYNGEE. The CDR3 is 14 residues long. V was pared by 0 bases and J by 5 bases, with 10 bases between. Drawing the rest from reference TRBV9 and TRBJ2-3, the complete variable domain is DSGVTQTPKHLITATGQRVTLRCSPRSGDLSVYWYQQSLDQGLQFLIQYYNGEERAKGNILERFSAQQFPDLHSELNLSSLELGDSALYFCASSVAAAGDTQYFGPGTRLTVL.

The gene calls are TRBV11-3 and TRBJ2-1, with 9 bases aligning to TRBD2. With 0 bases clipped from V and 6 bases from J, the junction kept 12 bases outside the gene matches. Germline-derived CDR1 and CDR2 are SGHNT and YENEEA. The CDR3 spans 18 residues. The CDR3, as DNA: TGTGCCAGCAGCTTAGATGGGGGCGGGAGGGCCCTCTTCAATGAGCAGTTCTTC. It is translated as CASSLDGGGRALFNEQFF.

This clone was observed a few times. The rearrangement joins TRBV11-2 to TRBJ2-5, with 7 positions matching TRBD2. Germline V gives CDR1 SGHAT, CDR2 FQNNGV. There are 15 residues in the CDR3. After removal of 7 bases from V and 2 bases from J, the junction contained 10 bases not matched to a gene. The CDR3 sequence is CASTTLERGQETQYF. CDR3 DNA sequence: TGTGCCAGCACCACGTTGGAGCGGGGACAAGAGACCCAGTACTTC.

The chain has TRBV7-6 and TRBJ2-7; D ambiguous. Deletions cut 6 bases from V and 5 bases from J, with 20 bases between. This CDR3 comprises 15 residues. Germline V gene sequence: CDR1 SGHVS, CDR2 FNYEAQ. CDR3 bases: TGTGCCAGCAGTCCAAGACGACTCGGGTTCGACGAGCAGTACTTC. It is translated as CASSPRRLGFDEQYF.

The chain uses TRBV4-2 and TRBJ1-1, with 10 positions matching TRBD1. The CDR3 length is 17 residues. J gave up 4 bases and V 3 bases, and 11 bases lay outside the gene matches. Germline loops: CDR1 LGHNA, CDR2 YNFKEQ. Written as DNA, the CDR3 is TGTGCCAGCAGCCACCCGGGGGGAGACAGGGGGCGCACTGAAGCTTTCTTT. Protein sequence: CASSHPGGDRGRTEAFF.

The chain uses TRBV27 and TRBJ2-7, with TRBD2 matching 11 bases. The CDR3 consists of 16 residues. Germline values: CDR1 MNHEY, CDR2 SMNVEV (reference sequence). V lost 5 bases and J lost 4; bases outside the gene matches: 10. In nucleotides, the CDR3 is TGTGCCAGCAGTGCCGATAGACTAGCGGGAAGTTACGAGCAGTACTTC. Translating gives CASSADRLAGSYEQYF.

The chain uses TRBV28 and TRBJ2-5; a weak D match, TRBD2 (6 bases). Germline V gene lookup returns CDR1 MDHEN and CDR2 SYDVKM. The CDR3 spans 16 residues. Trimming removed 3 bases from V and 3 bases from J, with 17 bases in between. CDR3 sequence (DNA): TGTGCCAGCAGTTTCCCCACAGGTACGGGGGAAGAGACCCAGTACTTC. It translates to CASSFPTGTGEETQYF.

Written as DNA, the CDR3 is TGTGCCAGCAGCTTAGGCCCCGGGACAGTCCCTCGCGAGCAGTACTTC. This translates into CASSLGPGTVPREQYF. This chain joins TRBV11-2 and TRBJ2-7; 7 bases are shared with TRBD1. The CDR3 loop spans 16 amino acids. The trim removed 1 base at V and 6 bases at J, leaving 12 bases unmatched. Germline V lookup: CDR1 SGHAT, CDR2 FQNNGV. Combining the CDR3 with reference TRBV11-2 and TRBJ2-7 gives the whole variable domain EAGVAQSPRYKIIEKRQSVAFWCNPISGHATLYWYQQILGQGPKLLIQFQNNGVVDDSQLPKDRFSAERLKGVDSTLKIQPAKLEDSAVYLCASSLGPGTVPREQYFGPGTRLTVT.

The rearrangement uses TRBV19 and TRBJ2-7, with TRBD1 identical over 11 bases. Looked up from germline, CDR1 is LNHDA and CDR2 is SQIVND (reference sequence). The CDR3 has 15 amino acids. Germline trimming cut 4 bases from V and 7 bases from J; bases unmatched to any gene: 9. As DNA, the CDR3 is TGTGCCAGTAGTACCTCGGGACAGGGGGTTCAGGAGCAGTACTTC. It translates to CASSTSGQGVQEQYF.

The rearrangement links TRBV29-1 to TRBJ2-1; D possibly corresponds to TRBD2 (5 bases). With 2 bases removed from V and 3 bases from J, the gap between germline ends came to 11 bases. The germline V gene has CDR1 SQVTM and CDR2 ANQGSEA. The CDR3 is made up of 14 amino acids. CDR3 in amino acids: CSVEKGLVYNEQFF. The CDR3 DNA reads as TGCAGCGTTGAAAAAGGACTCGTCTACAATGAGCAGTTCTTC.

The chain is built from TRBV6-1 and TRBJ1-5, with D unresolved. The germline V and J ends were trimmed by 3 bases and 0 bases, with 6 bases remaining between them. Germline CDR1 and CDR2: MNHNS and SASEGT. CDR3 size: 14 residues. The CDR3 region is CASSEYNSNQPQHF. CDR3 in DNA: TGTGCCAGCAGTGAGTACAATAGCAATCAGCCCCAGCATTTT.

This clone was counted a single time. The chain employs TRBV6-6 and TRBJ2-1; 11 positions agree with TRBD2. The germline CDR1 and CDR2 sequences are MNHNY and SVGAGI (reference sequence). The CDR3 sequence is 16 residues long. V was clipped by 4 bases and J by 0 bases; unmatched bases: 2. In DNA form, the CDR3 reads TGTGCCAGCAGTTCAGGACTAGCGGGCTCCTACAATGAGCAGTTCTTC. It yields the protein CASSSGLAGSYNEQFF.